Many counts were recorded for the clone carrying this TCR beta chain. This sample was included in a study of T cells in Graves' hyperthyroidism and ophthalmopathy. Amplified regions were TCR beta CDR3 sequences from RNA transcripts. RT-PCR in the first round (using the HTBI primer set) targeted the TCR CDR3. Using its own MiXCR run on the multiplex PCR reads, TCRdb lists one record per CDR3 protein. The data contain 540,000 or so distinct CDR3 sequences, 40% to 55% of them seen just once; the ten biggest clones take up over 15%. Pregnant or lactating patients were excluded, as were those with uncontrolled infection or other autoimmune disease. The CDR3 runs 13 residues. Germline V CDR1 and CDR2: WSHSY, SAAADI. The V gene lost 11 bases and the J gene lost 6 bases, with 17 bases spanning the gap.

The V gene is TRBV10-2, the J gene TRBJ1-5; no clear D. The specimen sequenced was peripheral blood or thyroid tissue (not recorded which). This TCR was recovered from an adult woman with Graves' disease, either hyperthyroidism or ophthalmopathy (not recorded which). DNA for the CDR3: TGCGCCGTGGGAGATCCGCTGGGTCAGCCCCAGCATTTT. Amino acid sequence: CAVGDPLGQPQHF.